Following are 3 T cell receptor beta chains from one sample sequenced in a study of monozygotic twins with inflammatory bowel disease. TCRdb reprocessed the 5' RACE reads and reports one entry per CDR3 protein, with no DNA. In total, the table holds under 150,000 distinct CDR3 sequences. Sequenced input: blood. Source of these receptors: a human donor with ulcerative colitis or Crohn's disease, or a healthy co-twin of an affected twin (not recorded which).

The chain joins TRBV7-2 to TRBJ1-5; TCRdb picks TRBD1, but there is no DNA to check that call. The CDR3 is 15 residues long. Germline values: CDR1 SGHTA, CDR2 FQGNSA. The CDR3 loop reads CASSLEGQGNQPQHF.

This rearrangement joins TRBV5-1 to TRBJ2-5; the TCRdb D gene call, TRBD2, has no DNA to confirm it. The CDR3 loop spans 15 amino acids. The germline V gene encodes CDR1 SGHRS and CDR2 YFSETQ. The CDR3 is CASSEREAPSLTQYF.

The V call is TRBV19, the J call TRBJ2-3; no DNA is available, so the TRBD2 call from TCRdb remains unchecked. Germline V gives CDR1 LNHDA, CDR2 SQIVND (reference sequence). This CDR3 has 18 residues. The CDR3 region is CASTAWSAGGTSTDTQYF.